The next 29 T cell receptor beta chains were all read from a single sample in a study of T cell responses to AZD1222 COVID-19 vaccine. The table came from immunoSEQ multiplex PCR; TCRdb's copy has only in-frame clones and leaves some out. The repertoire holds around 100,000 clones, 87% seen once, with under 3% in the top ten. The input for sequencing was peripheral blood, taken 28 days after the second AZD1222 dose. The source of these receptors is an adult who received the AZD1222 COVID-19 vaccine.

Here the CDR3 DNA reads TGTGCCAGCAGATCCAGACCCCCCACAGGGAACTCGGAGACCCAGTACTTC. This gives the protein CASRSRPPTGNSETQYF. The chain uses TRBV7-8 and TRBJ2-5; TRBD1 is a possible D gene (6 bases). The CDR3 is made up of 17 amino acids. Germline V gives CDR1 SGHVS, CDR2 FQNEAQ. The germline V and J ends were trimmed by 6 bases and 5 bases, with 25 bases remaining between them.

On this clone itself: At the DNA level, this CDR3 is encoded by other sequences in the same sample as well. V usage is TRBV5-1 and J usage is TRBJ1-1; D gene uncertain. The V end was cut by 0 bases, the J end by 3 bases, with 9 bases between. The CDR3 is 14 residues long. Germline V gene sequence: CDR1 SGHRS, CDR2 YFSETQ. The CDR3 sequence: CASSLDGVDTEAFF. The CDR3 nucleotides are TGCGCCAGCAGCTTGGATGGGGTGGACACTGAAGCTTTCTTT.

As regards this clone: Its ends do not fully match the called genes, so a read error is possible. The CDR3 region is CASSSWVGGANTGELFF. In nucleotides, the CDR3 is TGTGCTAGCAGCTCATGGGTTGGCGGGGCAAACACCGGGGAGCTGTTTTTT. J is TRBJ2-2 and V is TRBV7-7, with TRBD2 as a possible D gene (6 bases). This CDR3 has 17 amino acids. The germline gives CDR1 SSHAT, CDR2 FNYEAQ (reference sequence).

The gene calls are TRBV6-5 and TRBJ2-1; D is possibly TRBD2 (7 bases). Looked up from germline, CDR1 is MNHEY and CDR2 is SVGAGI. Trimming cost V 7 bases and J 2 bases, with 15 bases left between them. The CDR3 consists of 15 residues. The CDR3 sequence is CASKVGGGPYNEQFF. The CDR3 DNA reads TGTGCCAGCAAGGTTGGCGGGGGCCCCTACAATGAGCAGTTCTTC.

The chain links TRBV5-1 to TRBJ2-3; 9 positions match TRBD2. The CDR3 is 17 residues long. Trimming took 0 bases from V and 4 from J; bases not matched to a gene: 9. Germline V gives CDR1 SGHRS, CDR2 YFSETQ. The DNA for the CDR3 is TGCGCCAGCAGCTTGGCTGCGGCGGGAGGGCCCGCAGATACGCAGTATTTT. Its protein product is CASSLAAAGGPADTQYF. The entire variable domain, with the rest obtained from reference TRBV5-1 and TRBJ2-3, is as follows: KAGVTQTPRYLIKTRGQQVTLSCSPISGHRSVSWYQQTPGQGLQFLFEYFSETQRNKGNFPGRFSGRQFSNSRSEMNVSTLELGDSALYLCASSLAAAGGPADTQYFGPGTRLTVL.

As for this clone: The identical CDR3 is also encoded by other nucleotide sequences in the sample. V is TRBV9 and J is TRBJ2-1, with 8 bases lining up with TRBD2. The junction had 0 bases not matched to a gene; V was cut back by 1 base and J by 0 bases. The germline V gene encodes CDR1 SGDLS and CDR2 YYNGEE. The CDR3 contains 15 residues. CDR3 in amino acids: CASSVSGSSYNEQFF. In DNA, the CDR3 is TGTGCCAGCAGCGTAAGCGGGAGCTCCTACAATGAGCAGTTCTTC.

The chain combines TRBV5-8 with TRBJ2-2, with 8 nucleotides matching TRBD1. The CDR3 is made up of 14 amino acids. V trimming: 3 bases; J trimming: 6 bases; junction bases outside the gene matches: 4. Germline CDR1 and CDR2: SGHTS and YDEGEE. CDR3 in amino acids: CASSSGQVAGELFF. CDR3 in DNA: TGTGCCAGCAGCTCGGGACAGGTGGCCGGGGAGCTGTTTTTT.

Worth noting for this clone: The same CDR3 also results from other DNA sequences found in this sample. The V and J genes are TRBV7-2 and TRBJ2-3; D ambiguous. The germline CDR1 and CDR2 sequences are SGHTA and FQGNSA. This CDR3 is 12 amino acids long. The ends were cut back, 6 bases at V and 0 bases at J, with 4 bases in the middle. As DNA, the CDR3 is TGTGCCAGCAGTCCAAGCACAGATACGCAGTATTTT. Protein sequence: CASSPSTDTQYF.

V gene TRBV7-9 combines with J gene TRBJ1-5, with D tentatively TRBD1 (5 bases). Trimming pared 5 bases from V and 0 bases from J, leaving 14 bases between. CDR3 size: 16 residues. Looked up from germline, CDR1 is SEHNR and CDR2 is FQNEAQ (reference sequence). Here the CDR3 reads CASSRDSQGSNQPQHF. The CDR3 region has the DNA TGTGCCAGCAGCCGAGACTCTCAGGGTAGCAATCAGCCCCAGCATTTT.

The V and J genes are TRBV15 and TRBJ2-7; TRBD1 is a possible D gene (6 bases). Germline V gene sequence: CDR1 LNHNV, CDR2 YYDKDF (reference sequence). V was shortened by 0 bases and J by 1 base, with 7 bases between the two germline ends. The CDR3 extends over 14 amino acids. The CDR3 loop reads CATSRERGSYEQYF. CDR3 nucleotide sequence: TGTGCCACCAGCAGAGAGAGGGGGTCCTACGAGCAGTACTTC.

The chain carries TRBV4-1 and TRBJ1-1; D call uncertain. From germline, CDR1 is MGHRA and CDR2 YSYEKL. The V end lost 6 bases, the J end lost 0 bases, and 8 bases lay between the germline ends. This CDR3 region has 13 residues. Here the CDR3 reads CASSKGLNTEAFF. CDR3 nucleotides: TGCGCCAGCAGTAAAGGACTGAACACTGAAGCTTTCTTT.

The V and J genes are TRBV24-1 and TRBJ2-7; 8 bases line up with TRBD2. CDR1 and CDR2 from the germline V gene are KGHDR and SFDVKD. J gave up 0 bases and V 11 bases, and 14 bases lay outside the gene matches. This CDR3 contains 16 residues. CDR3: CASLLRGGRSSYEQYF. CDR3 sequence (DNA): TGTGCCAGTCTCTTGAGGGGCGGGAGGTCCTCCTACGAGCAGTACTTC.

The chain links TRBV3-1 (or the pseudogene TRBV3-2) to TRBJ2-5; D assignment may be TRBD1 or TRBD2 (5 bases each). CDR3 size: 16 residues. Germline assignment: CDR1 LGHDT and CDR2 YNNKEL (reference sequence). V lost 3 bases, J lost 4 bases, and 18 bases lay in between. CDR3 sequence: CASSHVGGVLRETQYF. CDR3 DNA: TGTGCCAGCAGCCATGTTGGGGGAGTACTTCGAGAGACCCAGTACTTC.

The gene calls are TRBV2 and TRBJ2-3; 7 bases agree with TRBD2. V lost 6 bases, J lost 0 bases, and 9 bases stayed unmatched. The CDR3 loop spans 16 amino acids. From germline, CDR1 is SNHLY and CDR2 FYNNEI. CDR3 loop: CASRKLAATSTDTQYF. The CDR3 region has the DNA TGTGCCAGCAGAAAGCTAGCGGCGACTAGCACAGATACGCAGTATTTT.

The V call is TRBV19, the J call TRBJ1-4; the match to TRBD1 covers 8 bases. The V and J ends lost 1 base and 5 bases, in that order; junction bases with no gene match: 3. The CDR3 spans 15 residues. Germline CDR1 is LNHDA and CDR2 is SQIVND (reference sequence). CDR3 sequence reads: CASSIAGTGNEKLFF. The DNA of the CDR3 is TGTGCCAGTAGTATAGCCGGGACAGGCAATGAAAAACTGTTTTTT.

The CDR3 sequence: CASEGGATDEQFF. The CDR3 nucleotides read TGTGCCAGTGAAGGGGGCGCGACGGATGAGCAGTTCTTC. The gene calls are TRBV6-5 and TRBJ2-1, with 7 bases fitting TRBD1. CDR1 is MNHEY and CDR2 is SVGAGI in the germline V gene. Trimming at V came to 9 bases and at J to 8 bases, leaving 10 bases not matched to a gene. The CDR3 is made up of 13 amino acids.

This clone was recorded a few times. This chain joins TRBV5-1 and TRBJ2-1; 7 bases align to TRBD1. Germline lookup yields CDR1 SGHRS and CDR2 YFSETQ. V gave up 5 bases and J gave up 5 bases; unmatched junction bases: 10. The CDR3 spans 15 residues. The CDR3 spells CASRSTGNFNNEQFF. DNA for the CDR3: TGCGCCAGCAGATCGACAGGGAATTTCAACAATGAGCAGTTCTTC.

The chain uses TRBV6-6 and TRBJ1-3; D is undetermined. The V gene's germline CDR1 is MNHNY and CDR2 SVGAGI (reference sequence). Trimming removed 0 bases at V and 6 bases at J, with 12 bases between. This CDR3 is 15 amino acids long. CDR3 amino acids: CASSYSGSKSNTIYF. The CDR3 DNA is TGTGCCAGCAGTTACTCGGGGAGCAAATCAAACACCATATATTTT.

The V call is TRBV4-2, the J call TRBJ2-3, with 12 nucleotides matching TRBD2. CDR1 and CDR2 (germline): LGHNA, YNFKEQ. The CDR3 runs 22 residues. V lost 0 bases, J lost 0 bases, and 16 bases stayed unmatched. The CDR3 is CASSQETSGSGYIKSSTDTQYF. CDR3 bases: TGTGCCAGCAGCCAAGAGACTAGCGGGAGTGGGTATATCAAATCTAGCACAGATACGCAGTATTTT.

The rearrangement links TRBV9 to TRBJ2-7; tentatively, D is TRBD1 or TRBD2 (5 bases each). Per germline, CDR1 SGDLS and CDR2 YYNGEE. V shed 0 bases and J shed 5 bases, with 18 bases lying between them. This CDR3 is 16 amino acids long. Here the CDR3 reads CASSVGIDGTIHEQYF. CDR3 DNA sequence: TGTGCCAGCAGCGTAGGAATAGACGGGACGATCCACGAGCAGTACTTC.

V and J are TRBV7-3 and TRBJ2-2, with 7 positions matching TRBD2. With V trimmed by 1 base and J by 6 bases, 5 bases remained unmatched. CDR1 is SGHTA and CDR2 is FQGTGA in the germline V gene. The CDR3 has 15 amino acids. The CDR3 reads CASSLIAGVAGELFF. Written as DNA, the CDR3 is TGTGCCAGCAGCTTAATTGCGGGAGTAGCCGGGGAGCTGTTTTTT. Combining the CDR3 with reference TRBV7-3 and TRBJ2-2 gives the whole variable domain GAGVSQTPSNKVTEKGKYVELRCDPISGHTALYWYRQSLGQGPEFLIYFQGTGAADDSGLPNDRFFAVRPEGSVSTLKIQRTERGDSAVYLCASSLIAGVAGELFFGEGSRLTVL.

J is TRBJ1-2 and V is TRBV18, with 7 bases identical to TRBD1. The CDR3 contains 15 residues. Germline CDR1 KGHSH, CDR2 LQKENI. J was trimmed by 5 bases and V by 2 bases; bases with no gene match: 8. The CDR3 sequence is CASSPAAGGMYGYTF. The CDR3 DNA reads as TGTGCCAGCTCACCAGCCGCAGGGGGAATGTATGGCTACACCTTC.

The J gene is TRBJ1-5, the V gene TRBV4-2; a possible D gene is TRBD1 (6 bases). Germline V gene sequence: CDR1 LGHNA, CDR2 YNFKEQ. V was pared by 1 base and J by 5 bases, with 12 bases between. The CDR3 covers 15 residues. The CDR3 spells CASSQVGPGDQPQHF. CDR3 bases: TGTGCCAGCAGCCAAGTGGGACCAGGGGATCAGCCCCAGCATTTT.

In the case of this clone: Different DNA sequences within this sample yield the same CDR3. The chain carries TRBV1 and TRBJ2-5; TRBD2 reflects the table's D call only, with no check against the DNA. TRBV1 is given as a pseudogene. This CDR3 contains 16 residues. CDR3 coding DNA: TGCACCAGCAGCCAAGATAGGAGCGGGAGGTCGGAGACTCAGTACTTC. It codes for CTSSQDRSGRSETQYF.

This chain joins TRBV12-3 or TRBV12-4 and TRBJ1-1; D might be TRBD1 (6 bases). Trimming shortened V by 3 bases and J by 11 bases, and 13 bases separated the two germline ends. The CDR3 covers 12 residues. The CDR3 sequence is CASSLVKGGAFF. The CDR3 bases are TGTGCCAGCAGTTTGGTGAAGGGGGGGGCTTTCTTT.

This rearrangement joins TRBV3-1 (or the pseudogene TRBV3-2) to TRBJ2-5; D may be TRBD1 (6 bases). V shed 7 bases and J shed 7 bases, with 31 bases lying between them. This CDR3 is 18 amino acids long. In germline, CDR1 is LGHDT, CDR2 YNNKEL (reference sequence). The CDR3 DNA follows: TGTGCCAGCACCCCACCGCCACAGGGTAAGGCGTCAAGTTGGACCCAGTACTTC. This codes for CASTPPPQGKASSWTQYF.

The rearrangement joins TRBV29-1 to TRBJ1-2; maybe TRBD1 (5 bases). Germline CDR1 reads SQVTM; CDR2 reads ANQGSEA. The length of the CDR3 is 12 residues. V lost 5 bases and J 5 bases, leaving 12 bases between the germline ends. The CDR3 region is CSVRPGQYGYTF. The CDR3 region has the DNA TGCAGCGTTCGTCCCGGACAATATGGCTACACCTTC.

The genes are TRBV5-1 and TRBJ2-3, with 8 bases matching TRBD2. V lost 2 bases, J lost 11 bases, and 7 bases stayed unmatched. This CDR3 is built from 13 residues. The germline CDR1 and CDR2 sequences are SGHRS and YFSETQ. The CDR3 reads CASSFTGLAEQYF. CDR3 DNA sequence: TGCGCCAGCAGCTTTACAGGACTAGCTGAGCAGTATTTT.

V gene TRBV5-1 combines with J gene TRBJ2-1; 13 bases are shared with TRBD2. Per germline, CDR1 SGHRS and CDR2 YFSETQ. The CDR3 spans 17 residues. Trimming cost V 0 bases and J 12 bases; bases outside gene matches: 12. The CDR3 sequence: CASSLDGTSGTYRTQFF. DNA for the CDR3: TGCGCCAGCAGCTTGGATGGGACTAGCGGGACTTATCGTACGCAGTTCTTC.